Listed below are T cell receptor beta chains from one sample, sequenced in a study of cytomegalovirus exposure and HLA in healthy donors. Clones were sequenced by immunoSEQ multiplex PCR, and TCRdb holds only the in-frame ones, with some missing. The sample yields 150,000 to 200,000 clones, 65% to 70% seen once. Sequenced input: PBMCs. The receptors shown here come from a man aged 25 to 45 in good health and CMV-seropositive. Both conserved end residues are part of each CDR3. The order of the fields is clone size, J gene, V gene, D gene, CDR3 protein, CDR3 DNA. D genes are given only for firm matches. Some rows have no size entry. The others give once, few or many, or a class for an expanded clone.

clone size: NA; J gene: TRBJ2-1; V gene: TRBV19; D gene: NA; CDR3 protein: CASTQTSTSNEQFF; CDR3 DNA: TGTGCCAGTACTCAGACTAGTACGTCCAATGAGCAGTTCTTC
clone size: few; J gene: TRBJ1-2; V gene: TRBV5-6; D gene: NA; CDR3 protein: CASNTGGNYYGYTF; CDR3 DNA: TGTGCCAGCAATACAGGCGGAAATTACTATGGCTACACCTTC
clone size: few; J gene: TRBJ2-2; V gene: TRBV5-1; D gene: TRBD1; CDR3 protein: CASRPTRQGKANTGELFF; CDR3 DNA: TGCGCCAGCAGACCAACCCGACAGGGCAAAGCGAACACCGGGGAGCTGTTTTTT
clone size: NA; J gene: TRBJ2-1; V gene: TRBV7-3; D gene: TRBD2; CDR3 protein: CASSSGTSGFGNEQFF; CDR3 DNA: TGTGCCAGCAGCTCAGGGACTAGCGGTTTTGGGAATGAGCAGTTCTTC
clone size: NA; J gene: TRBJ2-7; V gene: TRBV27; D gene: NA; CDR3 protein: CASSFCTASLIEQYF; CDR3 DNA: TGTGCCAGCAGTTTTTGTACCGCTAGCCTCATCGAGCAGTACTTC
clone size: NA; J gene: TRBJ2-3; V gene: TRBV7-6; D gene: NA; CDR3 protein: CASSYERASTDTQYF; CDR3 DNA: TGTGCCAGCAGCTATGAGCGGGCTAGCACAGATACGCAGTATTTT
clone size: NA; J gene: TRBJ2-3; V gene: TRBV28; D gene: NA; CDR3 protein: CASSFVGGVSTDTQYF; CDR3 DNA: TGTGCCAGCAGTTTTGTAGGGGGAGTTAGCACAGATACGCAGTATTTT
clone size: once; J gene: TRBJ2-7; V gene: TRBV5-1; D gene: NA; CDR3 protein: CASSLTSSVYEQYF; CDR3 DNA: TGCGCCAGCAGCCTGACTAGTAGCGTCTACGAGCAGTACTTC
clone size: NA; J gene: TRBJ1-4; V gene: TRBV25-1; D gene: TRBD1; CDR3 protein: CASSDRQGRSNEKLFF; CDR3 DNA: TGTGCCAGCAGTGACCGACAGGGCCGGAGTAATGAAAAACTGTTTTTT
clone size: NA; J gene: TRBJ2-2; V gene: TRBV5-6; D gene: NA; CDR3 protein: CASSLWPGSSTGELFF; CDR3 DNA: TGTGCCAGCAGCTTGTGGCCAGGGTCTTCGACCGGGGAGCTGTTTTTT
clone size: NA; J gene: TRBJ2-1; V gene: TRBV7-3; D gene: TRBD2; CDR3 protein: CASSSRLAGGPGSYNEQFF; CDR3 DNA: TGTGCCAGCAGCTCGAGACTAGCGGGAGGGCCCGGCTCCTACAATGAGCAGTTCTTC
clone size: many; J gene: TRBJ2-4; V gene: TRBV29-1; D gene: TRBD1; CDR3 protein: CSVGQGGDIQYF; CDR3 DNA: TGCAGCGTTGGACAGGGGGGGGACATTCAGTACTTC
clone size: NA; J gene: TRBJ1-1; V gene: TRBV18; D gene: TRBD1; CDR3 protein: CASSRDRSGTEAFF; CDR3 DNA: TGTGCCAGCTCACGGGACAGGTCTGGGACTGAAGCTTTCTTT
clone size: NA; J gene: TRBJ2-7; V gene: TRBV4-1; D gene: NA; CDR3 protein: CASSQSNGQRLSYEQYF; CDR3 DNA: TGCGCCAGCAGCCAGAGCAATGGCCAGCGGCTCTCCTACGAGCAGTACTTC
clone size: NA; J gene: TRBJ1-3; V gene: TRBV7-3; D gene: NA; CDR3 protein: CASSLFTGAGNTIYF; CDR3 DNA: TGTGCCAGCAGCTTATTTACGGGTGCTGGAAACACCATATATTTT
clone size: NA; J gene: TRBJ2-2; V gene: TRBV11-3; D gene: TRBD1; CDR3 protein: CASSTRDRGHPGELFF; CDR3 DNA: TGTGCCAGCAGCACCCGGGACAGGGGGCACCCCGGGGAGCTGTTTTTT
clone size: NA; J gene: TRBJ2-1; V gene: TRBV11-1; D gene: TRBD2; CDR3 protein: CASSFSAAGREQFF; CDR3 DNA: TGTGCCAGCAGCTTCTCAGCAGCGGGACGTGAGCAGTTCTTC
clone size: NA; J gene: TRBJ2-6; V gene: TRBV19; D gene: TRBD1; CDR3 protein: CASSIEGARAGANVLTF; CDR3 DNA: TGTGCCAGTAGTATTGAGGGGGCAAGGGCTGGGGCCAACGTCCTGACTTTC
clone size: few; J gene: TRBJ2-5; V gene: TRBV27; D gene: TRBD1; CDR3 protein: CASKTTGWETQYF; CDR3 DNA: TGTGCCAGCAAAACGACAGGGTGGGAGACCCAGTACTTC
clone size: NA; J gene: TRBJ1-1; V gene: TRBV5-1; D gene: TRBD1; CDR3 protein: CASTRGGNTEAFF; CDR3 DNA: TGCGCCAGCACCCGAGGGGGCAACACTGAAGCTTTCTTT
clone size: NA; J gene: TRBJ1-4; V gene: TRBV5-1; D gene: TRBD1; CDR3 protein: CASSWSRGTEDEKLFF; CDR3 DNA: TGCGCCAGCAGCTGGTCGCGTGGGACAGAGGATGAAAAACTGTTTTTT
clone size: NA; J gene: TRBJ2-1; V gene: TRBV4-1; D gene: NA; CDR3 protein: CASSLQLDNEQFF; CDR3 DNA: TGCGCCAGCAGTCTCCAACTAGACAATGAGCAGTTCTTC
clone size: NA; J gene: TRBJ2-1; V gene: TRBV14; D gene: TRBD2; CDR3 protein: CASSQGLARNEQFF; CDR3 DNA: TGTGCCAGCAGCCAGGGACTAGCGCGAAATGAGCAGTTCTTC
clone size: few; J gene: TRBJ2-1; V gene: TRBV5-1; D gene: TRBD2; CDR3 protein: CASSLAQSREAGEQFF; CDR3 DNA: TGCGCCAGCAGCTTGGCGCAGTCCCGGGAGGCCGGTGAGCAGTTCTTC
clone size: NA; J gene: TRBJ2-7; V gene: TRBV7-2; D gene: NA; CDR3 protein: CASSSTPWRTRMPYEQYF; CDR3 DNA: TGTGCCAGCAGCTCAACCCCTTGGAGAACGAGAATGCCCTACGAGCAGTACTTC